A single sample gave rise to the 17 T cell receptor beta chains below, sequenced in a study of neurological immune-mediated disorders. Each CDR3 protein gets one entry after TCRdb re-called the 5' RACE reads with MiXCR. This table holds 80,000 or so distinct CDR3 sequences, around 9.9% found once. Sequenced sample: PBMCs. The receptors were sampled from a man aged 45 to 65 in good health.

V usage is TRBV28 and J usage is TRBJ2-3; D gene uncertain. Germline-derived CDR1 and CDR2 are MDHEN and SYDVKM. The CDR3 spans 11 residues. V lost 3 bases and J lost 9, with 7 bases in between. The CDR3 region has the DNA TGTGCCAGCAGTTTGGGGAAGACGCAGTATTTT. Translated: CASSLGKTQYF.

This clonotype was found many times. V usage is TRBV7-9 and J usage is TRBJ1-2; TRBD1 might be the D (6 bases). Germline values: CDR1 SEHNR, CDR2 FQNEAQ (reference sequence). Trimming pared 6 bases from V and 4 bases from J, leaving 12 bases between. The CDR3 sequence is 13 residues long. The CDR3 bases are TGTGCCAGCAGTAACAGGGCCTCCTATGGCTACACCTTC. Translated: CASSNRASYGYTF.

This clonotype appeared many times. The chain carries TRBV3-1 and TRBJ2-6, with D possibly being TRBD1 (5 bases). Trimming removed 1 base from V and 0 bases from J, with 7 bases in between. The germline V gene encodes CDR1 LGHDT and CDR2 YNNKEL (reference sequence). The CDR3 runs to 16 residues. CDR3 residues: CASSQGQNSGANVLTF. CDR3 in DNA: TGTGCCAGCAGCCAAGGACAGAACTCTGGGGCCAACGTCCTGACTTTC.

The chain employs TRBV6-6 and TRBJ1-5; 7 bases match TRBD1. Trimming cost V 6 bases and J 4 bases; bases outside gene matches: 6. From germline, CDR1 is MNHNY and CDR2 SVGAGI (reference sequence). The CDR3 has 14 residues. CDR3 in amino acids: CASREQGKNQPQHF. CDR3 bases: TGTGCCAGCAGGGAACAGGGGAAAAATCAGCCCCAGCATTTT.

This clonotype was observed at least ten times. This chain's CDR3 is CSAGTNTEAFF. The DNA for the CDR3 is TGCAGCGCCGGGACGAACACTGAAGCTTTCTTT. The chain combines TRBV29-1 with TRBJ1-1, with D maybe TRBD1 (5 bases). The germline V gene encodes CDR1 SQVTM and CDR2 ANQGSEA. The CDR3 spans 11 residues. V lost 7 bases to trimming and J lost 1 base, with 7 bases between them.

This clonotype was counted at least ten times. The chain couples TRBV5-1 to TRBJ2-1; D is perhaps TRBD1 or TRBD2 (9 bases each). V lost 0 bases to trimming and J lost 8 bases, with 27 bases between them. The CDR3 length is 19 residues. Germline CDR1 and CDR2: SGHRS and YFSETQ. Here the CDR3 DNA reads TGCGCCAGCAGCTTGGCGGGACAGGGTGGACTAGCGACTGGCTATGAGCAGTTCTTC. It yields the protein CASSLAGQGGLATGYEQFF. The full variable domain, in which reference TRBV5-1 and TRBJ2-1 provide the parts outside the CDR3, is KAGVTQTPRYLIKTRGQQVTLSCSPISGHRSVSWYQQTPGQGLQFLFEYFSETQRNKGNFPGRFSGRQFSNSRSEMNVSTLELGDSALYLCASSLAGQGGLATGYEQFFGPGTRLTVL.

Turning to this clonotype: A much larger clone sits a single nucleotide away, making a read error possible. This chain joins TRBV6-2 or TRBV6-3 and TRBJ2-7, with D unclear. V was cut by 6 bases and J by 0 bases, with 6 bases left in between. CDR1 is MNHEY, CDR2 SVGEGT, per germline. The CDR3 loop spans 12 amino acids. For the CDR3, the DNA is TGTGCCAGCAGACGGATCTCCTACGAGCAGTACTTC. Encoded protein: CASRRISYEQYF.

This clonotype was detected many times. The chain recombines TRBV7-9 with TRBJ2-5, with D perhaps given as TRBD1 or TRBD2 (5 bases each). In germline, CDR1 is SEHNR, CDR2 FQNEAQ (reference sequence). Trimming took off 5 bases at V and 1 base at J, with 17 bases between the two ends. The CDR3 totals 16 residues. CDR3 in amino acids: CASSQFYGAGQETQYF. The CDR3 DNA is TGTGCCAGCAGCCAGTTCTACGGGGCGGGCCAAGAGACCCAGTACTTC.

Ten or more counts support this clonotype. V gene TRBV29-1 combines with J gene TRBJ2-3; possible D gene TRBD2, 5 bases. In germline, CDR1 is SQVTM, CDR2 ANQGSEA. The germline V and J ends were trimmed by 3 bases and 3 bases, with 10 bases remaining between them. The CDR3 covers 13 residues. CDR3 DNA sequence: TGCAGCGTTGAGACGGGATCGACAGATACGCAGTATTTT. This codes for CSVETGSTDTQYF.

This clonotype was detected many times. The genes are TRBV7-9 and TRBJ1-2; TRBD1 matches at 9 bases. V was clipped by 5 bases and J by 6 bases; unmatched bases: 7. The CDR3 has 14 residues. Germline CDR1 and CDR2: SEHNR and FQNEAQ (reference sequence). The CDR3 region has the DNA TGTGCCAGCAGCCGGACCGGGACAGGGCATGGCTACACCTTC. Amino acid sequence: CASSRTGTGHGYTF.

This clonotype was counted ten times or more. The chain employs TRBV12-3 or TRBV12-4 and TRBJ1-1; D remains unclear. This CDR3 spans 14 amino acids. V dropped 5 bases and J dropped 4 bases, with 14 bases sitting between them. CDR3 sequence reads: CASSLGSRFTEAFF. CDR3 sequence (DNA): TGTGCCAGCAGTCTAGGGAGTCGGTTCACTGAAGCTTTCTTT.

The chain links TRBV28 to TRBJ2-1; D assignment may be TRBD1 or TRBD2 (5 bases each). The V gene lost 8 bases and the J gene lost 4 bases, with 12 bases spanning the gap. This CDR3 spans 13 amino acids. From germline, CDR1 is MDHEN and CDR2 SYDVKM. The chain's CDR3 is CASGGWGYNEQFF. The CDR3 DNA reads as TGTGCCAGCGGGGGTTGGGGATACAATGAGCAGTTCTTC.

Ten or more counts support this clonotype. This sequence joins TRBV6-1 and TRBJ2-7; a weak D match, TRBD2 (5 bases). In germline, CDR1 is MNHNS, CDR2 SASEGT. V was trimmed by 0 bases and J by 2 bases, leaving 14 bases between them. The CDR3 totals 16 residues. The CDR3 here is CASSEARRATPYEQYF. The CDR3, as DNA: TGTGCCAGCAGTGAAGCTAGGCGGGCCACCCCCTACGAGCAGTACTTC.

In DNA form, the CDR3 reads TGTGCCAGTAGTAGGTGGGAGACCTACAATGAGCAGTTCTTC. It codes for CASSRWETYNEQFF. V is TRBV19 and J is TRBJ2-1; D perhaps matches TRBD2 (5 bases). V was clipped by 4 bases and J by 2 bases, with 9 bases between them. The CDR3 loop spans 14 amino acids. Germline V gene lookup returns CDR1 LNHDA and CDR2 SQIVND (reference sequence).

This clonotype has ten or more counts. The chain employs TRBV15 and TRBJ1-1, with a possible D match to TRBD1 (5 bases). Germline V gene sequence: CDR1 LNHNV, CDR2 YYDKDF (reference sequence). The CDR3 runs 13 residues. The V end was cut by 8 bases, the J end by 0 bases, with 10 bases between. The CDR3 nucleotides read TGTGCCACCTGTGGGGGGTTGAACACTGAAGCTTTCTTT. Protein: CATCGGLNTEAFF.

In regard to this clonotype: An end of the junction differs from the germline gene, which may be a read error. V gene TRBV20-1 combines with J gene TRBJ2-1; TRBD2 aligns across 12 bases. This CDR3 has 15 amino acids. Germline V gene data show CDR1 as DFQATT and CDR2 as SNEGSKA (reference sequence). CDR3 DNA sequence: TGCAGTGCTAGATCCGGACTAGCGGGGTCCAATGAGCACTTCTTC. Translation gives CSARSGLAGSNEHFF.

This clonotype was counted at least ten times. As DNA, the CDR3 is TGTGCCAGTAGTATTCCCCCCTCGGGAGCGGGAAACATTCAGTACTTC. Amino acids: CASSIPPSGAGNIQYF. The V and J genes are TRBV19 and TRBJ2-4, with D possibly being TRBD2 (6 bases). Germline loops: CDR1 LNHDA, CDR2 SQIVND (reference sequence). Trimming left V 3 bases short and J 6 bases short, with 18 bases between. This CDR3 region has 16 residues.